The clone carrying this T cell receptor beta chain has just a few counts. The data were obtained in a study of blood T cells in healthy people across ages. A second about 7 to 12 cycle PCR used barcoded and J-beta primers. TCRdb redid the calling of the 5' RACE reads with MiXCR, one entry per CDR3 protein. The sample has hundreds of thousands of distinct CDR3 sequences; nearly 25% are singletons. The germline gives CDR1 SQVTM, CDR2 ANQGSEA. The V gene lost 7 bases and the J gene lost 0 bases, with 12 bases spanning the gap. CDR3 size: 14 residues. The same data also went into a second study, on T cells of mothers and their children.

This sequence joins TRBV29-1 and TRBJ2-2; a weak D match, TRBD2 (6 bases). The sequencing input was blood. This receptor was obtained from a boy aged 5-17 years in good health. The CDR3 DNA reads TGCAGCGGACGTGGGGGGTCGAACACCGGGGAGCTGTTTTTT. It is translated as CSGRGGSNTGELFF.